Listed below are T cell receptor beta chains from one sample, sequenced in a study of CD8 T cells in Susac syndrome. TCRdb re-analysed the immunoSEQ multiplex PCR reads in MiXCR, keeping a single row per CDR3 protein. The table records about 52,000 distinct CDR3 sequences, 93% of them present only once. The sequencing input was CD8+ T cells from PBMCs. Every receptor here comes from a human donor with multiple sclerosis. Both conserved end residues are part of each CDR3. The order of the fields is CDR3 length, J gene, clone size, V gene, D gene, CDR3 protein, CDR3 DNA. The D gene is left open where the match is weak. Expanded clones are given a class, and other clones once, few, many or no size at all.

len: 14
j_gene: TRBJ1-5
abundance: -
v_gene: TRBV7-6
d_gene: -
CDR3aa: CASSHGTLLKPQHF
CDR3nt: TGTGCCAGCAGCCACGGGACCCTCTTGAAGCCCCAGCATTTT

len: 14
j_gene: TRBJ1-2
abundance: -
v_gene: TRBV29-1
d_gene: -
CDR3aa: CSVEGLAGNYGYTF
CDR3nt: TGCAGCGTTGAAGGGTTGGCAGGCAACTATGGCTACACCTTC

len: 14
j_gene: TRBJ2-7
abundance: -
v_gene: TRBV2
d_gene: -
CDR3aa: CARSLGTSTREQYF
CDR3nt: TGTGCCAGATCATTAGGGACATCGACTAGGGAGCAGTACTTC

len: 16
j_gene: TRBJ2-7
abundance: -
v_gene: TRBV12-3/TRBV12-4
d_gene: -
CDR3aa: CASSFGAGPLGLEQYF
CDR3nt: TGTGCCAGCAGTTTCGGTGCGGGCCCACTTGGGCTCGAGCAGTACTTC

len: 14
j_gene: TRBJ2-1
abundance: -
v_gene: TRBV30
d_gene: TRBD1
CDR3aa: CAWATGTGDNEQFF
CDR3nt: TGTGCCTGGGCTACCGGGACAGGGGATAATGAGCAGTTCTTC

len: 16
j_gene: TRBJ1-1
abundance: -
v_gene: TRBV4-1
d_gene: TRBD1
CDR3aa: CASSEISPGGFTEAFF
CDR3nt: TGCGCCAGCAGCGAAATCTCCCCAGGGGGGTTCACTGAAGCTTTCTTT

len: 16
j_gene: TRBJ2-3
abundance: once
v_gene: TRBV27
d_gene: TRBD2
CDR3aa: CASRSLPAGVGYTQYF
CDR3nt: TGTGCCAGCAGGTCCCTCCCAGCGGGGGTCGGATATACGCAGTATTTT

len: 14
j_gene: TRBJ2-7
abundance: -
v_gene: TRBV4-2
d_gene: TRBD2
CDR3aa: CASIIAGGSYEQYF
CDR3nt: TGTGCCAGCATTATAGCGGGGGGGTCCTACGAGCAGTACTTC

len: 14
j_gene: TRBJ2-7
abundance: -
v_gene: TRBV7-8
d_gene: -
CDR3aa: CASSLRDGSREQYF
CDR3nt: TGTGCCAGCAGCTTAAGGGACGGTTCGAGGGAGCAGTACTTC

len: 14
j_gene: TRBJ2-2
abundance: -
v_gene: TRBV9
d_gene: -
CDR3aa: CASSSTANTGELFF
CDR3nt: TGTGCCAGCTCATCAACCGCGAACACCGGGGAGCTGTTTTTT

len: 16
j_gene: TRBJ2-2
abundance: -
v_gene: TRBV2
d_gene: -
CDR3aa: CASTEWQRENTGELFF
CDR3nt: TGTGCCAGCACGGAATGGCAAAGGGAGAACACCGGGGAGCTGTTTTTT

len: 15
j_gene: TRBJ1-5
abundance: -
v_gene: TRBV18
d_gene: -
CDR3aa: CASSPARVSNQPQHF
CDR3nt: TGTGCCAGCTCACCGGCAAGGGTTAGCAATCAGCCCCAGCATTTT

len: 12
j_gene: TRBJ1-5
abundance: -
v_gene: TRBV7-9
d_gene: -
CDR3aa: CASSWGGQPQHF
CDR3nt: TGTGCCAGCAGCTGGGGCGGTCAGCCCCAGCATTTT

len: 13
j_gene: TRBJ2-7
abundance: -
v_gene: TRBV5-1
d_gene: -
CDR3aa: CASSLSTAYEQYF
CDR3nt: TGCGCCAGCAGCTTGAGTACAGCCTACGAGCAGTACTTC

len: 15
j_gene: TRBJ1-1
abundance: once
v_gene: TRBV7-9
d_gene: -
CDR3aa: CASSSTNTDYTEAFF
CDR3nt: TGTGCCAGCAGTTCCACGAACACGGACTACACTGAAGCTTTCTTT

len: 15
j_gene: TRBJ1-5
abundance: -
v_gene: TRBV7-8
d_gene: TRBD1
CDR3aa: CASSLAGQENQPQHF
CDR3nt: TGTGCCAGCAGCTTAGCCGGACAGGAGAATCAGCCCCAGCATTTT

len: 15
j_gene: TRBJ1-5
abundance: -
v_gene: TRBV7-2
d_gene: -
CDR3aa: CASSPSGASNQPQHF
CDR3nt: TGTGCCAGCAGCCCATCGGGGGCCAGCAATCAGCCCCAGCATTTT

len: 14
j_gene: TRBJ2-1
abundance: -
v_gene: TRBV15
d_gene: TRBD2
CDR3aa: CATSRAGGADEQFF
CDR3nt: TGTGCCACCAGCAGAGCGGGGGGGGCCGATGAGCAGTTCTTC

len: 14
j_gene: TRBJ1-5
abundance: -
v_gene: TRBV20-1
d_gene: TRBD1
CDR3aa: CSAQGASLNQPQHF
CDR3nt: TGCAGTGCTCAGGGGGCAAGCCTCAATCAGCCCCAGCATTTT

len: 17
j_gene: TRBJ2-6
abundance: -
v_gene: TRBV12-3/TRBV12-4
d_gene: -
CDR3aa: CASSPASGYTGANVLTF
CDR3nt: TGTGCCAGCAGTCCCGCGTCGGGGTATACTGGGGCCAACGTCCTGACTTTC

len: 13
j_gene: TRBJ1-2
abundance: -
v_gene: TRBV30
d_gene: TRBD1
CDR3aa: CASGTGGHYGYTF
CDR3nt: TGTGCCTCTGGGACAGGGGGCCACTATGGCTACACCTTC

len: 15
j_gene: TRBJ2-1
abundance: -
v_gene: TRBV7-9
d_gene: TRBD2
CDR3aa: CASSLYAGDHNEQFF
CDR3nt: TGTGCCAGCAGCTTATATGCGGGGGATCACAATGAGCAGTTCTTC

len: 16
j_gene: TRBJ2-3
abundance: -
v_gene: TRBV20-1
d_gene: TRBD1
CDR3aa: CSARGTGFIRTDTQYF
CDR3nt: TGCAGTGCTAGGGGGACAGGGTTTATTCGCACAGATACGCAGTATTTT

len: 15
j_gene: TRBJ1-6
abundance: -
v_gene: TRBV29-1
d_gene: TRBD1
CDR3aa: CSVRTDRGDNSPLHF
CDR3nt: TGCAGCGTCCGGACCGACAGGGGAGATAATTCACCCCTCCACTTT

len: 15
j_gene: TRBJ1-2
abundance: -
v_gene: TRBV27
d_gene: -
CDR3aa: CASSFTIPDHYGYTF
CDR3nt: TGTGCCAGCAGTTTCACAATACCCGACCACTATGGCTACACCTTC

len: 15
j_gene: TRBJ2-5
abundance: -
v_gene: TRBV5-6
d_gene: TRBD1
CDR3aa: CASSLRDRVMETQYF
CDR3nt: TGTGCCAGCAGCCTCCGGGACAGGGTCATGGAGACCCAGTACTTC

len: 10
j_gene: TRBJ2-3
abundance: -
v_gene: TRBV6-6
d_gene: TRBD2
CDR3aa: CASSDGGWYF
CDR3nt: TGTGCCAGCAGTGACGGGGGGTGGTATTTT

len: 11
j_gene: TRBJ2-2
abundance: -
v_gene: TRBV6-2/TRBV6-3
d_gene: -
CDR3aa: CATTPGRELFF
CDR3nt: TGTGCCACCACCCCAGGGAGGGAGCTGTTTTTT

len: 12
j_gene: TRBJ1-3
abundance: -
v_gene: TRBV9
d_gene: -
CDR3aa: CASSAGPSYIYF
CDR3nt: TGTGCCAGCAGCGCCGGGCCGTCCTACATATATTTT

len: 15
j_gene: TRBJ2-3
abundance: -
v_gene: TRBV9
d_gene: TRBD1
CDR3aa: CASSEGQVVTDTQYF
CDR3nt: TGTGCCAGCAGCGAGGGACAGGTTGTCACAGATACGCAGTATTTT

len: 14
j_gene: TRBJ2-1
abundance: -
v_gene: TRBV7-9
d_gene: -
CDR3aa: CASSFTGLYNEQFF
CDR3nt: TGTGCCAGCAGCTTTACAGGGCTATACAATGAGCAGTTCTTC

len: 14
j_gene: TRBJ1-2
abundance: -
v_gene: TRBV5-1
d_gene: -
CDR3aa: CASSLWQGTNGYTF
CDR3nt: TGCGCCAGCAGCTTGTGGCAGGGCACTAATGGCTACACCTTC

len: 16
j_gene: TRBJ2-2
abundance: -
v_gene: TRBV6-5
d_gene: TRBD1
CDR3aa: CASSSWDRDATGELFF
CDR3nt: TGTGCCAGCAGTTCCTGGGACAGGGATGCCACCGGGGAGCTGTTTTTT

len: 14
j_gene: TRBJ2-5
abundance: -
v_gene: TRBV28
d_gene: -
CDR3aa: CASSFIRGQETQYF
CDR3nt: TGTGCCAGCAGTTTTATCAGAGGCCAAGAGACCCAGTACTTC

len: 15
j_gene: TRBJ1-2
abundance: -
v_gene: TRBV3-1
d_gene: TRBD1
CDR3aa: CASSQERRQGYGYTF
CDR3nt: TGTGCCAGCAGCCAAGAACGGAGACAGGGGTATGGCTACACCTTC

len: 13
j_gene: TRBJ1-1
abundance: -
v_gene: TRBV28
d_gene: -
CDR3aa: CASSSEWGTEAFF
CDR3nt: TGTGCCAGCAGTTCGGAATGGGGCACTGAAGCTTTCTTT

len: 16
j_gene: TRBJ2-1
abundance: -
v_gene: TRBV9
d_gene: TRBD2
CDR3aa: CASSIRLAGGEDEQFF
CDR3nt: TGTGCCAGCAGCATCCGACTAGCGGGGGGCGAGGATGAGCAGTTCTTC

len: 17
j_gene: TRBJ1-3
abundance: -
v_gene: TRBV12-3/TRBV12-4
d_gene: -
CDR3aa: CASSLPDWGHSGNTIYF
CDR3nt: TGTGCCAGCAGTCTCCCGGACTGGGGACACTCTGGAAACACCATATATTTT

len: 17
j_gene: TRBJ2-3
abundance: few
v_gene: TRBV4-3
d_gene: -
CDR3aa: CASSQEAAGIDEDTQYF
CDR3nt: TGCGCCAGCAGCCAAGAAGCCGCCGGGATCGACGAAGATACGCAGTATTTT

len: 15
j_gene: TRBJ2-7
abundance: -
v_gene: TRBV25-1
d_gene: -
CDR3aa: CASSEPRDNSYEQYF
CDR3nt: TGTGCCAGCAGTGAACCTCGGGACAACTCCTACGAGCAGTACTTC

len: 11
j_gene: TRBJ1-1
abundance: -
v_gene: TRBV12-5
d_gene: -
CDR3aa: CAGRDTTEAFF
CDR3nt: TGTGCTGGCCGGGACACCACTGAAGCTTTCTTT

len: 16
j_gene: TRBJ2-6
abundance: -
v_gene: TRBV5-1
d_gene: -
CDR3aa: CASSSTSSLGANVLTF
CDR3nt: TGCGCCAGCAGCTCCACCAGCAGTCTCGGGGCCAACGTCCTGACTTTC

len: 14
j_gene: TRBJ2-2
abundance: -
v_gene: TRBV25-1
d_gene: TRBD1
CDR3aa: CASRAGQGAGNLFF
CDR3nt: TGTGCCAGCAGGGCGGGACAGGGGGCCGGGAATCTGTTTTTT

len: 15
j_gene: TRBJ2-7
abundance: -
v_gene: TRBV7-9
d_gene: -
CDR3aa: CASSATTRSSYEQYF
CDR3nt: TGTGCCAGCAGCGCGACAACACGGTCCTCCTACGAGCAGTACTTC

len: 14
j_gene: TRBJ2-5
abundance: once
v_gene: TRBV29-1
d_gene: TRBD2
CDR3aa: CSLGGGPLQETQYF
CDR3nt: TGCAGCCTGGGGGGGGGTCCCTTGCAAGAGACCCAGTACTTC

len: 12
j_gene: TRBJ2-4
abundance: -
v_gene: TRBV11-2
d_gene: -
CDR3aa: CASSSEANIQYF
CDR3nt: TGTGCCAGCAGCTCCGAGGCCAACATTCAGTACTTC

len: 16
j_gene: TRBJ1-3
abundance: once
v_gene: TRBV12-3/TRBV12-4
d_gene: -
CDR3aa: CASSPLGRVSGNTIYF
CDR3nt: TGTGCCAGCAGTCCCCTCGGAAGGGTCTCTGGAAACACCATATATTTT

len: 14
j_gene: TRBJ1-2
abundance: -
v_gene: TRBV5-1
d_gene: -
CDR3aa: CASSLSGIDYGYTF
CDR3nt: TGCGCCAGCAGCTTATCCGGGATCGACTATGGCTACACCTTC

len: 16
j_gene: TRBJ2-7
abundance: -
v_gene: TRBV7-9
d_gene: -
CDR3aa: CASSLAVGNGIYEQYF
CDR3nt: TGTGCCAGCAGCTTAGCGGTGGGAAATGGGATCTACGAGCAGTACTTC

len: 16
j_gene: TRBJ2-2
abundance: -
v_gene: TRBV6-2/TRBV6-3
d_gene: TRBD1
CDR3aa: CASSYSQGAVTGELFF
CDR3nt: TGTGCCAGCAGTTACTCTCAGGGGGCAGTCACCGGGGAGCTGTTTTTT

len: 14
j_gene: TRBJ2-7
abundance: -
v_gene: TRBV7-9
d_gene: -
CDR3aa: CASTIRGFDYEQYF
CDR3nt: TGTGCCAGCACCATAAGGGGGTTCGATTACGAGCAGTACTTC

len: 15
j_gene: TRBJ2-5
abundance: few
v_gene: TRBV5-1
d_gene: -
CDR3aa: CASSLVLGDQETQYF
CDR3nt: TGCGCCAGCAGCTTGGTATTGGGGGATCAAGAGACCCAGTACTTC

len: 14
j_gene: TRBJ2-7
abundance: once
v_gene: TRBV4-1
d_gene: -
CDR3aa: CASSQVSGPYEQYF
CDR3nt: TGCGCCAGCAGCCAAGTTTCGGGGCCCTACGAGCAGTACTTC